Presented here are 13 T cell receptor beta chains from one specimen sequenced in a study of blood T cells in healthy people across ages. Alongside a J-beta primer mix, a sample-barcoded 5' primer served in a second PCR lasting about 7 to 11 cycles. TCRdb processed the 5' RACE reads anew with MiXCR; each CDR3 protein has one entry. The data show about 1.4 million distinct CDR3 sequences, approximately 60% seen once. Sequenced material: blood. The receptors were gathered from a man younger than 35 in good health.

The chain employs TRBV28 and TRBJ2-1; D may be TRBD1 (6 bases). The CDR3 is 17 amino acids. Between the trimmed V and J ends, which lost 0 bases and 9 bases, there was a span of 21 bases. The germline gives CDR1 MDHEN, CDR2 SYDVKM. The CDR3 here is CASSLWQGIKSNTEQFF. CDR3 DNA: TGTGCCAGCAGTTTATGGCAGGGGATAAAGTCCAACACTGAGCAGTTCTTC.

The sample holds one count of this clonotype. This chain links TRBV15 with TRBJ1-4; D is undetermined. V was trimmed by 1 base and J by 3 bases, leaving 6 bases between them. Looked up from germline, CDR1 is LNHNV and CDR2 is YYDKDF (reference sequence). The CDR3 runs to 14 residues. The DNA for the CDR3 is TGTGCCACCAGCAGAGCTGGGCCTAATGAAAAACTGTTTTTT. Protein product: CATSRAGPNEKLFF.

This chain links TRBV5-1 with TRBJ2-1; D assignment may be TRBD1 or TRBD2 (6 bases each). Germline V gene lookup returns CDR1 SGHRS and CDR2 YFSETQ. Trimming stripped 0 bases from V and 3 bases from J, with 13 bases between. The CDR3 extends over 16 amino acids. The CDR3 DNA reads as TGCGCCAGCAGCTTGGTGGGGGGCGCGAACTACAATGAGCAGTTCTTC. It encodes CASSLVGGANYNEQFF.

This clonotype was detected a few times. The chain joins TRBV6-5 to TRBJ2-7; 8 positions agree with TRBD1. The V gene's germline CDR1 is MNHEY and CDR2 SVGAGI. CDR3 size: 15 residues. Trimming at V came to 7 bases and at J to 2 bases, leaving 10 bases not matched to a gene. The CDR3 region is CASNHGQGKTYEQYF. CDR3 coding DNA: TGTGCCAGCAACCACGGACAGGGAAAAACCTACGAGCAGTACTTC.

The V and J genes are TRBV28 and TRBJ2-2, with 7 bases matching TRBD1. This CDR3 is built from 17 residues. Germline trimming cut 0 bases from V and 2 bases from J; bases unmatched to any gene: 6. Germline V gene data show CDR1 as MDHEN and CDR2 as SYDVKM. The CDR3 coding sequence is TGTGCCAGCAGTTTATGGAAAGGGGGCAGAAACACCGGGGAGCTGTTTTTT. Its protein product is CASSLWKGGRNTGELFF.

This clonotype turned up a few times. The chain recombines TRBV7-7 with TRBJ2-1; D could derive from TRBD1 or TRBD2 (5 bases each). The V and J ends lost 1 base and 8 bases respectively, with 18 bases between them. Germline values: CDR1 SSHAT, CDR2 FNYEAQ (reference sequence). CDR3 length equals 16 residues. This CDR3 is CASSLGPQKSGHEQFF. CDR3 coding DNA: TGTGCCAGCAGCTTAGGCCCCCAGAAGTCGGGGCATGAGCAGTTCTTC.

The rearrangement uses TRBV20-1 and TRBJ2-7; no clear D. Trimming pared 5 bases from V and 0 bases from J, leaving 8 bases between. CDR3 length equals 12 residues. Germline V lookup: CDR1 DFQATT, CDR2 SNEGSKA (reference sequence). The CDR3 here is CSAPPNSYEQYF. CDR3 nucleotides: TGCAGTGCTCCCCCGAACTCCTACGAGCAGTACTTC.

This clonotype is a singleton in its sample. V usage is TRBV20-1 and J usage is TRBJ1-6; D remains unclear. V lost 8 bases to trimming and J lost 6 bases, with 11 bases between them. The germline CDR1 and CDR2 sequences are DFQATT and SNEGSKA (reference sequence). This CDR3 is 12 amino acids long. The CDR3 is CSSGPPNSPLHF. In nucleotides, the CDR3 is TGCAGTTCTGGACCCCCTAATTCACCCCTCCACTTT.

This chain uses TRBV2 with TRBJ1-5; D is ambiguous. V was pared by 1 base and J by 1 base, with 8 bases between. Germline values: CDR1 SNHLY, CDR2 FYNNEI. The CDR3 totals 15 residues. For the CDR3, the DNA is TGTGCCAGCAGTGAAGTGGGAAACAGCAATCAGCCCCAGCATTTT. It is translated as CASSEVGNSNQPQHF.

This chain joins TRBV4-2 and TRBJ2-7, with D possibly TRBD1 on 6 matching bases. This CDR3 is 18 amino acids long. Germline-derived CDR1 and CDR2 are LGHNA and YNFKEQ. The V and J ends lost 0 bases and 4 bases respectively, with 22 bases between them. CDR3 sequence reads: CASSQEGSAGAYGYEQYF. The CDR3 nucleotides read TGTGCCAGCAGCCAAGAAGGGTCAGCAGGGGCCTACGGGTACGAGCAGTACTTC.

The chain couples TRBV6-2 or TRBV6-3 to TRBJ1-2; D is unresolved. V was pared by 4 bases and J by 2 bases, with 17 bases between. The V gene's germline CDR1 is MNHEY and CDR2 SVGEGT. This CDR3 has 16 residues. The CDR3 DNA follows: TGTGCCAGCAGTTCCTACAGCTGGGAGTACAACTATGGCTACACCTTC. Its protein is CASSSYSWEYNYGYTF.

In this sample, this clonotype turned up a few times. The chain combines TRBV2 with TRBJ2-7; D is ambiguous. The CDR3 is 11 residues long. The V end was cut by 7 bases, the J end by 6 bases, with 10 bases between. CDR1 is SNHLY, CDR2 FYNNEI, per germline. CDR3 nucleotides: TGTGCCAGCATTCGGGTGCCCGAGCAGTACTTC. This codes for CASIRVPEQYF.

V and J are TRBV5-4 and TRBJ1-2; weak D call: TRBD1 (5 bases). There are 15 residues in the CDR3. Germline CDR1 reads SGHNT; CDR2 reads YYREEE (reference sequence). Trimming left V 0 bases short and J 6 bases short, with 15 bases between. Here the CDR3 DNA reads TGTGCCAGCAGCTTGGGGGGGTTAGCGGGTGATGGCTACACCTTC. It is translated as CASSLGGLAGDGYTF.